This entry describes one T cell receptor (beta chain). TCRdb keeps only in-frame clones here, not all; method: immunoSEQ multiplex PCR. The sample carries over 65,000 clones, roughly 78% recorded once. The sample comes from a study of blood T cell repertoires in COVID-19. Study summary: COVID-19 samples collected from the United States, Italy and Spain covered acute and convalescent phases. T cells, B-cell-depleted T cells, or PBMCs supplied cDNA or gDNA.

Seattle enrolled patients during active infection and tracked them longitudinally. Trimming pared 3 bases from V and 5 bases from J, leaving 9 bases between. Germline V gene data show CDR1 as LGHDT and CDR2 as YNNKEL (reference sequence). The length of the CDR3 is 13 residues. Material: peripheral blood. The V call is TRBV3-1 (or the pseudogene TRBV3-2), the J call TRBJ2-3; D not certain. The sequence came from a man aged 55 to 70 with COVID-19, enrolled during active disease. CDR3 DNA: TGTGCCAGCAGCCAGTCACTTATAGATACGCAGTATTTT. Its protein is CASSQSLIDTQYF.